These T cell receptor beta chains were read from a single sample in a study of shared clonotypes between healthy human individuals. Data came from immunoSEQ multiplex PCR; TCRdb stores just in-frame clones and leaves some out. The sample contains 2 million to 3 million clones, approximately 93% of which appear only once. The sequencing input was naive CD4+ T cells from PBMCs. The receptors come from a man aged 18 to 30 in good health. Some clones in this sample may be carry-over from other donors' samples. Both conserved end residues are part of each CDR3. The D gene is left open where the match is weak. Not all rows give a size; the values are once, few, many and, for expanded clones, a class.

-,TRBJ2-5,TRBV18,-,CASSPPYGRETQYF,TGTGCCAGCTCACCACCTTATGGTCGGGAGACCCAGTACTTC
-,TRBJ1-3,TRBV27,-,CASSPGAYSSGNTIYF,TGTGCCAGCAGTCCGGGGGCTTATTCCTCTGGAAACACCATATATTTT
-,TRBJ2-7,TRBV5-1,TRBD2,CASSQLAGASYEQYF,TGCGCCAGCAGCCAACTAGCGGGGGCCTCCTACGAGCAGTACTTC
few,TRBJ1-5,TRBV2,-,CASTIRVSRQPQHF,TGTGCCAGCACCATCAGGGTTTCGAGGCAGCCCCAGCATTTT
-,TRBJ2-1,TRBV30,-,CAWSVSQGTRTDNEQFF,TGTGCCTGGAGTGTATCCCAAGGGACAAGAACTGACAATGAGCAGTTCTTC
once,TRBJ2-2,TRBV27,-,CASSPAGARTNTGELFF,TGTGCCAGCAGCCCAGCCGGAGCCCGGACGAACACCGGGGAGCTGTTTTTT
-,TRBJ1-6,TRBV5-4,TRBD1,CASRSGTGRGNSPLHF,TGTGCCAGCAGATCTGGGACAGGGCGAGGAAATTCACCCCTCCACTTT
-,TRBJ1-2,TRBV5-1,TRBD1,CASSSDRGNYGYTF,TGCGCCAGCAGCTCGGACAGGGGAAACTATGGCTACACCTTC
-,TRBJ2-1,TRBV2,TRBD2,CASRVQLAGAYNEQFF,TGTGCCAGCAGAGTTCAACTAGCGGGAGCCTACAATGAGCAGTTCTTC
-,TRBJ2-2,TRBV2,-,CASSEVGQGTGELFF,TGTGCCAGCAGTGAAGTAGGGCAGGGCACCGGGGAGCTGTTTTTT
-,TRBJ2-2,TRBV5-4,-,CASSLTRSSIGELFF,TGTGCCAGCAGCTTGACCCGGTCTAGCATCGGGGAGCTGTTTTTT
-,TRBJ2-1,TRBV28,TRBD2,CASSVLAGGTNEQFF,TGTGCCAGCAGCGTCCTAGCGGGAGGGACCAATGAGCAGTTCTTC
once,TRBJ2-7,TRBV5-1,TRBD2,CASSLAPTSTYEQYF,TGCGCCAGCAGCTTGGCCCCGACTAGCACGTACGAGCAGTACTTC
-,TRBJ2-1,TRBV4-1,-,CASSLSVAQRVYNEQFF,TGCGCCAGCAGCCTCTCGGTGGCCCAGCGGGTTTACAATGAGCAGTTCTTC
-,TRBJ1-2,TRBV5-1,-,CASSFDSYGYTF,TGCGCCAGCAGCTTTGACAGCTATGGCTACACCTTC
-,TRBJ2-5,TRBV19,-,CASSVNAAGVTGETQYF,TGTGCCAGTAGCGTCAATGCTGCCGGTGTGACGGGGGAGACCCAGTACTTC
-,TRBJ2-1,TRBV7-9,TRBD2,CASSPRGAGPSYNEQFF,TGTGCCAGCAGCCCCCGAGGAGCGGGACCCTCCTACAATGAGCAGTTCTTC
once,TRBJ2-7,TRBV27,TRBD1,CASRDRGLSSYEQYF,TGTGCCAGCAGAGACAGGGGCCTTAGCTCCTACGAGCAGTACTTC
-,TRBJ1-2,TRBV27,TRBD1,CASSSQGAGSYGYTF,TGTGCCAGCAGTTCACAGGGGGCTGGTTCCTATGGCTACACCTTC
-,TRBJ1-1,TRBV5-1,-,CASSTQGSTEAFF,TGCGCCAGCAGCACGCAGGGGAGCACTGAAGCTTTCTTT
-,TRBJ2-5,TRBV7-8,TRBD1,CVSSPRQGARETQYF,TGTGTCAGCAGCCCCCGACAGGGGGCCAGGGAGACCCAGTACTTC
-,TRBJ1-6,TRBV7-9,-,CASSLTGGRVSPLHF,TGTGCCAGCAGCTTAACGGGGGGTCGTGTTTCACCCCTCCACTTT
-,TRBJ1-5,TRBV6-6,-,CASSRYRENQPQHF,TGTGCCAGCAGCCGCTACAGGGAGAATCAGCCCCAGCATTTT
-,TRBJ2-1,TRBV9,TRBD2,CASAPGLADNEQFF,TGTGCCAGCGCTCCGGGACTAGCGGACAATGAGCAGTTCTTC
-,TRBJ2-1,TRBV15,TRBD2,CATSRGIRRGGSYNEQFF,TGTGCCACCAGCAGAGGGATCAGGCGGGGGGGATCCTACAATGAGCAGTTCTTC
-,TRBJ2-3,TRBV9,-,CASSVEGRVVSDTQYF,TGTGCCAGCAGCGTAGAGGGCAGGGTGGTATCAGATACGCAGTATTTT